This TCR beta chain was observed in a study of beta chain features in type 1 diabetes. As regards this clone: Its matching antigen is unknown.

Germline V lookup: CDR1 KGHSH, CDR2 LQKENI. The CDR3 length is 15 residues. Losses at the gene ends were 3 bases for V and 1 base for J; bases not matched to a gene: 2. General study results and limits: Healthy donors had naive, central memory and Treg TCRB repertoires that appeared less similar than those seen among patients.

What was sequenced were expressed TCRB transcripts, since all of the isolated RNA had been reverse transcribed. The protocol was immunoSEQ multiplex PCR, while the TCRdb copy is restricted to in-frame clones and leaves out a portion. The top ten clones hold about 0.02% of a sample with 350,000 to 400,000 clones, over 12% of them seen once. This TCR derives from a woman aged 18-29 years in good health. The sample taken for sequencing was naive CD4+ T cells from blood. The chain joins TRBV18 to TRBJ2-5; 10 bases agree with TRBD2. The CDR3 protein is CASSPRTSGQETQYF. The CDR3 region has the DNA TGTGCCAGCTCACCTCGGACTAGCGGCCAAGAGACCCAGTACTTC.